This T cell receptor (beta chain) appears in the sequencing data of a study of human T cells and chemical hapten exposure. Unfractionated whole blood was the source of the extracted total RNA. This clonotype has only a few counts. In the library, unique molecular identifiers were attached to individual cDNA molecules. TCRdb re-analysed the 5' RACE reads in MiXCR, keeping a single row per CDR3 protein. This table has approximately 110,000 distinct CDR3 sequences, more than 15% appearing once. V gave up 6 bases and J gave up 2 bases; unmatched junction bases: 5. Looked up from germline, CDR1 is SQVTM and CDR2 is ANQGSEA. This CDR3 region has 13 residues.

The TCR was taken from a human donor in good health. The rearrangement links TRBV29-1 to TRBJ2-7, with 9 bases fitting TRBD1. The CDR3 nucleotides are TGCAGCGTACCCGGGACAGGGCCCTACGAGCAGTACTTC. It is translated as CSVPGTGPYEQYF.